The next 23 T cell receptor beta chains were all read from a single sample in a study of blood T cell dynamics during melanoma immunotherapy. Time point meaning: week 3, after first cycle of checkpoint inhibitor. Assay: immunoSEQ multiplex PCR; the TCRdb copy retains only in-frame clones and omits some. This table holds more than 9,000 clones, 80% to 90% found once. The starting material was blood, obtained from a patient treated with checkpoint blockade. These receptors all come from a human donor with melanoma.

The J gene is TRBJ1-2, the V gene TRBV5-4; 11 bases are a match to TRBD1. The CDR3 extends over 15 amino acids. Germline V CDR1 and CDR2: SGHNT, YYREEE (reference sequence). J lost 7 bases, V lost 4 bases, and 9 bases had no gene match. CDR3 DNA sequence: TGTGCCAGCAGCGCCCAGCGGGGACAGGGGGTTGGCTACACCTTC. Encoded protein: CASSAQRGQGVGYTF.

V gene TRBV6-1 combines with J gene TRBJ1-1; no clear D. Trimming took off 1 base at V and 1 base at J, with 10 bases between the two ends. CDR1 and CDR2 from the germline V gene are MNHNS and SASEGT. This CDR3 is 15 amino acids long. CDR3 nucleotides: TGTGCCAGCAGTGAAGGACCAACGAGGAACACTGAAGCTTTCTTT. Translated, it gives CASSEGPTRNTEAFF.

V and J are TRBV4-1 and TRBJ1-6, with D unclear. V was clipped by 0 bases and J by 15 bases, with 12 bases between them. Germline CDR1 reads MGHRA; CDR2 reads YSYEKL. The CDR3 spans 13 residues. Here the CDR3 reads CASSQEGSDYLHF. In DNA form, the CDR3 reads TGCGCCAGCAGCCAAGAGGGATCTGATTACCTCCACTTT.

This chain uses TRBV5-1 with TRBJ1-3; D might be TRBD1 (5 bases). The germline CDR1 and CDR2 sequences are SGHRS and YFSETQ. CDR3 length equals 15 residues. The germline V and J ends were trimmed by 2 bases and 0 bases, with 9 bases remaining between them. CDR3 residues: CASSFGGFSGNTIYF. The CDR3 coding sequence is TGCGCCAGCAGCTTTGGGGGGTTCTCTGGAAACACCATATATTTT.

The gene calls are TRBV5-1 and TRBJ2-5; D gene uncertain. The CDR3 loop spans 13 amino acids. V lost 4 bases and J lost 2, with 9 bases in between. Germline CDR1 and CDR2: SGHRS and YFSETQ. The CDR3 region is CASSPRGQETQYF. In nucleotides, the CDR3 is TGCGCCAGCAGCCCGCGTGGGCAAGAGACCCAGTACTTC.

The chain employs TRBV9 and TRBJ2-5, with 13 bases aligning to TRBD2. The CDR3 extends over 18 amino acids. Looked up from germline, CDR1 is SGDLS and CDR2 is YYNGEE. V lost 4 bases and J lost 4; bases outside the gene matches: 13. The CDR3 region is CASSRDFTSGGAGETQYF. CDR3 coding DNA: TGTGCCAGCAGCCGAGACTTTACTAGCGGGGGGGCCGGAGAGACCCAGTACTTC. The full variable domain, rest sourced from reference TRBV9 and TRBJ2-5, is DSGVTQTPKHLITATGQRVTLRCSPRSGDLSVYWYQQSLDQGLQFLIQYYNGEERAKGNILERFSAQQFPDLHSELNLSSLELGDSALYFCASSRDFTSGGAGETQYFGPGTRLLVL.

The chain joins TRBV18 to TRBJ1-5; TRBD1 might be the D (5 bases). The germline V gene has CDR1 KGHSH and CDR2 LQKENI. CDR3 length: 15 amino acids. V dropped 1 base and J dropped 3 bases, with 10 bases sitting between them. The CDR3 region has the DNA TGTGCCAGCTCACCACAAGGAGGGGCCAATCAGCCCCAGCATTTT. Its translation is CASSPQGGANQPQHF.

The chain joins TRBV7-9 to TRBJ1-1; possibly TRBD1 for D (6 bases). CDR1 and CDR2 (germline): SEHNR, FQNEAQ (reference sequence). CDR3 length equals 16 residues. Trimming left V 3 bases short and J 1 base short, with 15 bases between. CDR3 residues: CASSFTPGERNTEAFF. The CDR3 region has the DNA TGTGCCAGCAGCTTTACCCCAGGGGAGAGGAACACTGAAGCTTTCTTT.

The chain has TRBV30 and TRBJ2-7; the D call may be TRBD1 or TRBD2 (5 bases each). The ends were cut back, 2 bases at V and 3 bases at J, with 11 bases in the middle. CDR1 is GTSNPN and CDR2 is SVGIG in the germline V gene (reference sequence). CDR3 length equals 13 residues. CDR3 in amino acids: CAWSLGTRYEQYV. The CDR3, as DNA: TGTGCCTGGAGTCTCGGGACCCGCTACGAGCAGTACGTC.

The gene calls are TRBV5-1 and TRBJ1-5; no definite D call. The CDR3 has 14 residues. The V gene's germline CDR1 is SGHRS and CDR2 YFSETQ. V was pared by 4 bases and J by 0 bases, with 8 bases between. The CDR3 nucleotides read TGCGCCAGCAGCCCAGACCCTAGCAATCAGCCCCAGCATTTT. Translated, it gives CASSPDPSNQPQHF.

The CDR3: CASTATGGKGGYTF. The CDR3 DNA reads as TGTGCCAGCACCGCTACAGGGGGCAAGGGTGGCTACACCTTC. The chain uses TRBV6-5 and TRBJ1-2; 9 bases align to TRBD1. Germline values: CDR1 MNHEY, CDR2 SVGAGI. The CDR3 is made up of 14 amino acids. Losses at the gene ends were 7 bases for V and 7 bases for J; bases not matched to a gene: 10.

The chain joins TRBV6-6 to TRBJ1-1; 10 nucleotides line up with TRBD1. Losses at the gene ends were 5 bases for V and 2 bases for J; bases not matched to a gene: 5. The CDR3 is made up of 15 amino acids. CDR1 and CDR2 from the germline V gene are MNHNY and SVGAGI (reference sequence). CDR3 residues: CASSHRDRGNTEAFF. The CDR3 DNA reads TGTGCCAGCAGTCACCGGGACAGGGGTAACACTGAAGCTTTCTTT.

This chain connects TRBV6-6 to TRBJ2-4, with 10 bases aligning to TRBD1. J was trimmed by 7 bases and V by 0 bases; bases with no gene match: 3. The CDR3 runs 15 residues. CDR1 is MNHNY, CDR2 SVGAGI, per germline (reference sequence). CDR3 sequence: CASSYSRGQGNIQYF. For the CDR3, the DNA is TGTGCCAGCAGTTACTCGAGGGGACAGGGGAACATTCAGTACTTC.

DNA of the CDR3: TGTGCCAGCAGCTTCTGGGCCTACCAAGAGACCCAGTACTTC. Amino acid sequence: CASSFWAYQETQYF. The J gene is TRBJ2-5, the V gene TRBV7-2; no clear D gene. CDR3 length: 14 residues. The germline gives CDR1 SGHTA, CDR2 FQGNSA. Trimming pared 3 bases from V and 0 bases from J, leaving 8 bases between.

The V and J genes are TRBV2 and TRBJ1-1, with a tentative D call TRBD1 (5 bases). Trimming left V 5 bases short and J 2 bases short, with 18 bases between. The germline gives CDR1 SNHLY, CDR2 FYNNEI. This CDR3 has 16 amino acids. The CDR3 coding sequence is TGTGCCAGCAGTCGGCAGGCTCGGGGCACCAACACTGAAGCTTTCTTT. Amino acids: CASSRQARGTNTEAFF.

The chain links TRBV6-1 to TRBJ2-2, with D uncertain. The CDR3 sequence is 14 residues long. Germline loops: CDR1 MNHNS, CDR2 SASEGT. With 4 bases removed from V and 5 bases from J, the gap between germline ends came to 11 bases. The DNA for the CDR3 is TGTGCCAGCAGTGTCACAGCGATTACCGGGGAGCTGTTTTTT. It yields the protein CASSVTAITGELFF.

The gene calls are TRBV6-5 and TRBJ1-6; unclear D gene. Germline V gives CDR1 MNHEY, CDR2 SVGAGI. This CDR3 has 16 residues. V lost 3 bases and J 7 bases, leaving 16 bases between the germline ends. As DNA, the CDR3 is TGTGCCAGCAGTTATACCGATCCGGGTCGAAATTCACCCCTCCACTTT. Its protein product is CASSYTDPGRNSPLHF.

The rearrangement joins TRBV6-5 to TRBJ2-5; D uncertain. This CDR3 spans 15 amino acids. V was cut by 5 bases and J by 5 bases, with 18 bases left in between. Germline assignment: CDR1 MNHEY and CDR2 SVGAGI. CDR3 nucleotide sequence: TGTGCCAGCAGTCCCATCGGCACAGTCGAGGAGACCCAGTACTTC. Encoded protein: CASSPIGTVEETQYF.

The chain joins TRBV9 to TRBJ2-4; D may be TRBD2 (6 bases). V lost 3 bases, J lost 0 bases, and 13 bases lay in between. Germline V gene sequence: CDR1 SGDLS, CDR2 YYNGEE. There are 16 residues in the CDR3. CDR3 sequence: CASSAGVGLAKNIQYF. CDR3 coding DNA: TGTGCCAGCAGCGCGGGGGTTGGTCTAGCCAAAAACATTCAGTACTTC.

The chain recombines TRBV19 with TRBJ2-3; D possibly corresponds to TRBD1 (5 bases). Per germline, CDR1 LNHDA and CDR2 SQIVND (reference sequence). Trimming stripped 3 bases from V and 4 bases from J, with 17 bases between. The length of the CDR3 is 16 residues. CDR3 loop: CASSMWTPPSPDTQYF. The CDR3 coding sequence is TGTGCCAGTAGTATGTGGACACCACCCAGCCCAGATACGCAGTATTTT. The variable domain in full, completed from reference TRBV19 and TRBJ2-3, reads DGGITQSPKYLFRKEGQNVTLSCEQNLNHDAMYWYRQDPGQGLRLIYYSQIVNDFQKGDIAEGYSVSREKKESFPLTVTSAQKNPTAFYLCASSMWTPPSPDTQYFGPGTRLTVL.

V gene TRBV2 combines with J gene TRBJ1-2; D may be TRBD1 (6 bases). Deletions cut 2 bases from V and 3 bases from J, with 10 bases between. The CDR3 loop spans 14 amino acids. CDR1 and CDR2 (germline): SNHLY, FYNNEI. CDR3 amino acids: CASSESNRDYGYTF. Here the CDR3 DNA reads TGTGCCAGCAGTGAATCCAACAGGGACTATGGCTACACCTTC. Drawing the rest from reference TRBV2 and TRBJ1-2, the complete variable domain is EPEVTQTPSHQVTQMGQEVILRCVPISNHLYFYWYRQILGQKVEFLVSFYNNEISEKSEIFDDQFSVERPDGSNFTLKIRSTKLEDSAMYFCASSESNRDYGYTFGSGTRLTVV.

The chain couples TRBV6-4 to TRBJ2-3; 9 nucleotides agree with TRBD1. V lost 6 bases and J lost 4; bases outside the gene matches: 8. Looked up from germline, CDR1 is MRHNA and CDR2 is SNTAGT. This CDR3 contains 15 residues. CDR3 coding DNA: TGTGCCAGCAGCCTGGGACAGGGAGAAGCAGATACGCAGTATTTT. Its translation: CASSLGQGEADTQYF.

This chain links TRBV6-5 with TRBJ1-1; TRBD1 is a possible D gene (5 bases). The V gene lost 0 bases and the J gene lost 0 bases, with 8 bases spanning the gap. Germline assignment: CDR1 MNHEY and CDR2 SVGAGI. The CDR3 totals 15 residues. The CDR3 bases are TGTGCCAGCAGTTACTCGATAGGGGTGAACACTGAAGCTTTCTTT. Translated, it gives CASSYSIGVNTEAFF.